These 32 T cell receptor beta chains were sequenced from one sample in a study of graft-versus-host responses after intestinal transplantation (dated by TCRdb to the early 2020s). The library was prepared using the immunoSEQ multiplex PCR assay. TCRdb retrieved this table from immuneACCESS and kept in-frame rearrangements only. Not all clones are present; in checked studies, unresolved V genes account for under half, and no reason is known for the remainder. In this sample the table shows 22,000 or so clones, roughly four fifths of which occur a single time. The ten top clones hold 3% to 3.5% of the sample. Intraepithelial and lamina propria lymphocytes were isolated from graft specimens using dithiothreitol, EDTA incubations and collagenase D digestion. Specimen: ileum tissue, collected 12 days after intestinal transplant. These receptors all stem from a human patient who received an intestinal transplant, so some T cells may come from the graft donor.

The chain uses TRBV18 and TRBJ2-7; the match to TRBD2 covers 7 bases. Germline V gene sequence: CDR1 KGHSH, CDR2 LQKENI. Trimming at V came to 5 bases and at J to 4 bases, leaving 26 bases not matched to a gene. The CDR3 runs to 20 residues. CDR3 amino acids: CASSGRRGGPWSVQGYEQYF. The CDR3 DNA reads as TGTGCCAGCTCAGGGCGGAGGGGAGGGCCTTGGTCCGTACAAGGATACGAGCAGTACTTC.

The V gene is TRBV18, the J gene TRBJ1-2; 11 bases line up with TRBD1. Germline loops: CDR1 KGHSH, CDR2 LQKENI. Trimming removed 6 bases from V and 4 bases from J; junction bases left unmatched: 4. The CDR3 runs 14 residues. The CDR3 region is CASSQGQGGYGYTF. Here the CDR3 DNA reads TGTGCCAGCTCTCAGGGACAGGGGGGCTATGGCTACACCTTC.

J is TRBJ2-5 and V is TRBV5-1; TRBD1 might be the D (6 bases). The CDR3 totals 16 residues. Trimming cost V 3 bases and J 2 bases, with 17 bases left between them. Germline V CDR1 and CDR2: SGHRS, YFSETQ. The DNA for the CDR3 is TGCGCCAGCAGCTGGAGTAGGGGGTCCAAGCAAGAGACCCAGTACTTC. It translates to CASSWSRGSKQETQYF. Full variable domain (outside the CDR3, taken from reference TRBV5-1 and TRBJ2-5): KAGVTQTPRYLIKTRGQQVTLSCSPISGHRSVSWYQQTPGQGLQFLFEYFSETQRNKGNFPGRFSGRQFSNSRSEMNVSTLELGDSALYLCASSWSRGSKQETQYFGPGTRLLVL.

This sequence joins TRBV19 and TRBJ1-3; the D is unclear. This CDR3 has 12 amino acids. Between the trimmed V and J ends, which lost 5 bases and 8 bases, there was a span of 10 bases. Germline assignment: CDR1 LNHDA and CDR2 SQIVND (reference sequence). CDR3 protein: CASSLGPDTIYF. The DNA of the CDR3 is TGTGCCAGTAGTCTCGGTCCGGACACCATATATTTT.

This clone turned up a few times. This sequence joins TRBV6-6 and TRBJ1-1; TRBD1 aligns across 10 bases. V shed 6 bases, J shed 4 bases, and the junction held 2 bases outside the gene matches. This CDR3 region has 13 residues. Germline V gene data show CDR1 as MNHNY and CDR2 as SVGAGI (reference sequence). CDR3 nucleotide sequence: TGTGCCAGCAGGAGGACAGGGGGCACTGAAGCTTTCTTT. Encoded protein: CASRRTGGTEAFF.

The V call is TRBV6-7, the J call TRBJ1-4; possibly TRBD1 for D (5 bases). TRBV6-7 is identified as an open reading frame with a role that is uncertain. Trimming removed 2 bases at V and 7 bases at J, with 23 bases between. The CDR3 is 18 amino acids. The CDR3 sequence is CASSYHRRATVPPEKLFF. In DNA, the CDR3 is TGTGCCAGCAGTTACCACCGCCGGGCGACAGTTCCCCCTGAAAAACTGTTTTTT.

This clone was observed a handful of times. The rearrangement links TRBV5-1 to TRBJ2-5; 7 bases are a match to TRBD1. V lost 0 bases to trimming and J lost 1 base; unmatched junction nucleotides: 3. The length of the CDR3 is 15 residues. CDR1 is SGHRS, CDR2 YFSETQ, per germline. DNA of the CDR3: TGCGCCAGCAGCTTGGTGACAGGGTCCCAAGAGACCCAGTACTTC. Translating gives CASSLVTGSQETQYF. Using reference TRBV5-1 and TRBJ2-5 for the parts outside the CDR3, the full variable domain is KAGVTQTPRYLIKTRGQQVTLSCSPISGHRSVSWYQQTPGQGLQFLFEYFSETQRNKGNFPGRFSGRQFSNSRSEMNVSTLELGDSALYLCASSLVTGSQETQYFGPGTRLLVL.

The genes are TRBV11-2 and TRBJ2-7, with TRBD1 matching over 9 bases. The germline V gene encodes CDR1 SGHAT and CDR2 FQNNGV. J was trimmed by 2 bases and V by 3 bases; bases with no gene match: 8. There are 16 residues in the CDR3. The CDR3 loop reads CASSLRGGTGPYEQYF. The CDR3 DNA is TGTGCCAGCAGCTTGAGGGGTGGGACAGGGCCCTACGAGCAGTACTTC.

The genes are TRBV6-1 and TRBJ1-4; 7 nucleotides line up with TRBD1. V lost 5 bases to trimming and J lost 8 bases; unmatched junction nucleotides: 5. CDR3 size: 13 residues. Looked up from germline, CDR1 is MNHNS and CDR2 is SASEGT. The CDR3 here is CASSRQGSEKLFF. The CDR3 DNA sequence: TGTGCCAGCAGTCGACAGGGTTCCGAAAAACTGTTTTTT.

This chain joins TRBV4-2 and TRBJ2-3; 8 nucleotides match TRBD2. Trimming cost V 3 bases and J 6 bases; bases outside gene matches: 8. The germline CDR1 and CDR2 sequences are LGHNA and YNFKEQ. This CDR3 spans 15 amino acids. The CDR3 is CASSQGYGRADTQYF. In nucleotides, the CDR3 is TGTGCCAGCAGCCAGGGGTACGGGAGGGCCGATACGCAGTATTTT.

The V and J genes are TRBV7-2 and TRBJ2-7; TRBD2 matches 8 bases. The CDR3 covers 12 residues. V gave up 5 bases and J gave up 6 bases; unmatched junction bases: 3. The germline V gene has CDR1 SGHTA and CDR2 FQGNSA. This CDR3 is CASSGLAGEQYF. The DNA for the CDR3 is TGTGCCAGCAGCGGACTAGCTGGCGAGCAGTACTTC.

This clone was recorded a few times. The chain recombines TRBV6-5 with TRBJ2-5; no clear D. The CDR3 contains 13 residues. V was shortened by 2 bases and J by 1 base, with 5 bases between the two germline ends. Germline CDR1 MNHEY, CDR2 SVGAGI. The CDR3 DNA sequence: TGTGCCAGCAGTTACGAGATCCAAGAGACCCAGTACTTC. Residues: CASSYEIQETQYF.

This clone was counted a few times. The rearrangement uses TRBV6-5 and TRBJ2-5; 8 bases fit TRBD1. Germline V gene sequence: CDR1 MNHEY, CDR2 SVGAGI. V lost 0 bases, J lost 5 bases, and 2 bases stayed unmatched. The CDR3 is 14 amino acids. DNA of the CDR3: TGTGCCAGCAGTTACTCGACAGGGGTGGAGACCCAGTACTTC. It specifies CASSYSTGVETQYF.

The DNA for the CDR3 is TGTGCCAGCAGTTACCCTACAGGGGAAAGGGGAAACACCATATATTTT. Amino acids: CASSYPTGERGNTIYF. The chain employs TRBV6-6 and TRBJ1-3, with 7 bases identical to TRBD1. CDR1 is MNHNY, CDR2 SVGAGI, per germline (reference sequence). Losses at the gene ends were 2 bases for V and 4 bases for J; bases not matched to a gene: 8. The CDR3 has 16 amino acids.

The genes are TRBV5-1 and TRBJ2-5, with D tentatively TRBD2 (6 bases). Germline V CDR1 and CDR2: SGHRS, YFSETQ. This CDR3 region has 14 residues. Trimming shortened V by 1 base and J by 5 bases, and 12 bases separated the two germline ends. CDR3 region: CASSLSLAGETQYF. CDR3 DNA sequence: TGCGCCAGCAGCTTGTCACTAGCCGGGGAGACCCAGTACTTC.

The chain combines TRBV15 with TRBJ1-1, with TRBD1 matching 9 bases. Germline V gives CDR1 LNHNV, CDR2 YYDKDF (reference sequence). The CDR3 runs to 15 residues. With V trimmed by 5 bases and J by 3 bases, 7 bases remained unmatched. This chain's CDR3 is CATSLRDRVDTEAFF. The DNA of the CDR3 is TGTGCCACCAGCCTCCGGGACAGGGTCGACACTGAAGCTTTCTTT. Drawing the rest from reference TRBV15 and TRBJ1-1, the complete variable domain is DAMVIQNPRYQVTQFGKPVTLSCSQTLNHNVMYWYQQKSSQAPKLLFHYYDKDFNNEADTPDNFQSRRPNTSFCFLDIRSPGLGDTAMYLCATSLRDRVDTEAFFGQGTRLTVV.

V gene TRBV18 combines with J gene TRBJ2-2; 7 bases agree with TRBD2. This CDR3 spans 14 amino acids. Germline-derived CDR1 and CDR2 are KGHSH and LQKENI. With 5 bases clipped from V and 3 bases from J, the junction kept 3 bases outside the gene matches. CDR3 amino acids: CASSGLADTGELFF. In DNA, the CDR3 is TGTGCCAGCTCAGGGCTAGCGGACACCGGGGAGCTGTTTTTT.

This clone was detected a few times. The CDR3 DNA follows: TGCGCCAGCAGCCAAGCGGGGGGCCAGCCCCAGCATTTT. Amino acid sequence: CASSQAGGQPQHF. The V and J genes are TRBV4-1 and TRBJ1-5; D perhaps matches TRBD1 (6 bases). This CDR3 region has 13 residues. V lost 1 base and J lost 7, with 8 bases in between. Germline V gives CDR1 MGHRA, CDR2 YSYEKL.

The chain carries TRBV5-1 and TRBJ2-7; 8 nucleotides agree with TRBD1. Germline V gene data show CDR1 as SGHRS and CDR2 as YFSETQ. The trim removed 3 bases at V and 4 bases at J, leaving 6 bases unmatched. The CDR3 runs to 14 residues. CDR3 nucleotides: TGCGCCAGCAGCTCAACAGGGGGTGAGTACGAGCAGTACTTC. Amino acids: CASSSTGGEYEQYF.

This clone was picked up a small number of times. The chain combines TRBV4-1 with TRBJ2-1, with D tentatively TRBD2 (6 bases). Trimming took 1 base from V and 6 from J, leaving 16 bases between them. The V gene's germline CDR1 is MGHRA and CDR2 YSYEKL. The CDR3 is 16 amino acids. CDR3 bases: TGCGCCAGCAGCCAAGGCCAAGCGGGCCTCGGCAATGAGCAGTTCTTC. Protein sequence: CASSQGQAGLGNEQFF.

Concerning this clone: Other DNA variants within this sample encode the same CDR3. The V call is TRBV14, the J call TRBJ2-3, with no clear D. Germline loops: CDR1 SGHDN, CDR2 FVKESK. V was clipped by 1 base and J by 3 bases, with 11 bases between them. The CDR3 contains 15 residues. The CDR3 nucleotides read TGTGCCAGCAGCCAAGGAGCGCTTGGGACAGATACGCAGTATTTT. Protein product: CASSQGALGTDTQYF.

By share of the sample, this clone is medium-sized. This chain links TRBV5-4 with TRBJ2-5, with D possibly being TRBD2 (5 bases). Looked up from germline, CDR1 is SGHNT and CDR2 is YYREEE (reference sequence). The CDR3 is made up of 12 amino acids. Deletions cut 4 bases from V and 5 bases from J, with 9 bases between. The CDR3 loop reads CASSRPGETQYF. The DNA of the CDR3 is TGTGCCAGCAGCCGACCGGGGGAGACCCAGTACTTC.

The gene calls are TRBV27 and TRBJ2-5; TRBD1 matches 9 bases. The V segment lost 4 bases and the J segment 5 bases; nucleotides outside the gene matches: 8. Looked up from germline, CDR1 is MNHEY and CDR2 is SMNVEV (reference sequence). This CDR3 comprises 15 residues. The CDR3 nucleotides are TGTGCCAGCAGTTGGACCGCGACAGGGGGGGAGACCCAGTACTTC. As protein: CASSWTATGGETQYF.

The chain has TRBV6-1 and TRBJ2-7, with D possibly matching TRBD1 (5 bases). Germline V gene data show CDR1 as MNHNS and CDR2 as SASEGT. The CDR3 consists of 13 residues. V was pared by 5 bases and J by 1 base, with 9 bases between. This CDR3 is CASSSDTSYEQYF. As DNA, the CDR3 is TGTGCCAGCAGTTCGGACACATCCTACGAGCAGTACTTC.

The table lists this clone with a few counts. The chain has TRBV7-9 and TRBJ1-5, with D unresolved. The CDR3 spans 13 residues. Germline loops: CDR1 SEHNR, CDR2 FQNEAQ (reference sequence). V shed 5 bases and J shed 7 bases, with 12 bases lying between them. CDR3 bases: TGTGCCAGCAGCCAACAAACCCGCCAGCCCCAGCATTTT. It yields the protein CASSQQTRQPQHF.

Here the CDR3 DNA reads TGTGCCAGCAGGCCTGAATTCCGGGGTTGGCAGCCCCAGCATTTT. Amino acid sequence: CASRPEFRGWQPQHF. The chain employs TRBV2 and TRBJ1-5; D ambiguous. Between the trimmed V and J ends, which lost 6 bases and 7 bases, there was a span of 19 bases. This CDR3 is 15 amino acids long. Germline V gene lookup returns CDR1 SNHLY and CDR2 FYNNEI.

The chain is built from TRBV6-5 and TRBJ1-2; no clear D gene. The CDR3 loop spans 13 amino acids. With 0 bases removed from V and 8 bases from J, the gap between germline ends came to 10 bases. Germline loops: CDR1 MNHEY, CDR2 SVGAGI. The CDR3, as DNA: TGTGCCAGCAGTTACTCGATCCCGGGGGGCTACACCTTC. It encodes CASSYSIPGGYTF.

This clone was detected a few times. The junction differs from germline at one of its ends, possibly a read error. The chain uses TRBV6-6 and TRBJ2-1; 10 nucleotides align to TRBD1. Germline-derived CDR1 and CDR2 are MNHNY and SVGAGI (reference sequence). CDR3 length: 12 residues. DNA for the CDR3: TGTGCCAGCAGTTACTCGACGGACAGGGGGATCTTC. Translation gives CASSYSTDRGIF.

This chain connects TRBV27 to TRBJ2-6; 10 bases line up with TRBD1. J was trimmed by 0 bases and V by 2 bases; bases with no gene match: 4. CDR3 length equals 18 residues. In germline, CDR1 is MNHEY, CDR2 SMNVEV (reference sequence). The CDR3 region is CASSLGTGVRSGANVLTF. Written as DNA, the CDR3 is TGTGCCAGCAGTTTAGGGACAGGGGTCCGCTCTGGGGCCAACGTCCTGACTTTC.

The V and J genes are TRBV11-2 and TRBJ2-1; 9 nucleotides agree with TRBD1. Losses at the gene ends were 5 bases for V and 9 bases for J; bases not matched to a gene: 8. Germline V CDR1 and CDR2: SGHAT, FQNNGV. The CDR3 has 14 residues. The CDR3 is CASSPSTGGSEQFF. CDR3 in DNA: TGTGCCAGCAGCCCCTCGACAGGGGGAAGTGAGCAGTTCTTC.

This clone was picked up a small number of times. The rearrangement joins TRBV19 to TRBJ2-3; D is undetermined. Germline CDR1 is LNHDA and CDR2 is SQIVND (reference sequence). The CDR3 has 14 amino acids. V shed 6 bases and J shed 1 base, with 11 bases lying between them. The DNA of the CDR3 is TGTGCCAGTAGGTCGAGCCTTCGCACAGATACGCAGTATTTT. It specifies CASRSSLRTDTQYF.

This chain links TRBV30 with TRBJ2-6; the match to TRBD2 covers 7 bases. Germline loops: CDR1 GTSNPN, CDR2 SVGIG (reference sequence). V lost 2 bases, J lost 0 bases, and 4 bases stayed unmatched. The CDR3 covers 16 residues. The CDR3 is CAWSRSGVSGANVLTF. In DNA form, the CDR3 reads TGTGCCTGGAGTAGAAGCGGGGTCTCTGGGGCCAACGTCCTGACTTTC. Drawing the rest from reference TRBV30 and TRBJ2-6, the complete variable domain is SQTIHQWPATLVQPVGSPLSLECTVEGTSNPNLYWYRQAAGRGLQLLFYSVGIGQISSEVPQNLSASRPQDRQFILSSKKLLLSDSGFYLCAWSRSGVSGANVLTFGAGSRLTVL.